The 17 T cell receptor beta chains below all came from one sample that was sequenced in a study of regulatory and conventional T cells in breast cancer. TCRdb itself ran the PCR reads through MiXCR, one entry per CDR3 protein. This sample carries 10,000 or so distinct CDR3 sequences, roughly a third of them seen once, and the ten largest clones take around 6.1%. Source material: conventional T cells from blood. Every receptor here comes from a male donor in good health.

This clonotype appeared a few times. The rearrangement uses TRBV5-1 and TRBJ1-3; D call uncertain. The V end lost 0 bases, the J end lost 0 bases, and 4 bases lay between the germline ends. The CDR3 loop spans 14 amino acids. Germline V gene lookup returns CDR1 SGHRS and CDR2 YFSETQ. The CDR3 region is CASSLEDSGNTIYF. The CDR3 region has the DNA TGCGCCAGCAGCTTGGAGGACTCTGGAAACACCATATATTTT.

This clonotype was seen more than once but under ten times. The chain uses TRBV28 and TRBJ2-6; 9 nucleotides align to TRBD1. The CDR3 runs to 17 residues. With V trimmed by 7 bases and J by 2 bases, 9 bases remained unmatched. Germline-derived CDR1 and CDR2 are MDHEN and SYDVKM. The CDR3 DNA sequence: TGTGCCAGCACCCTGGGACAGGGTCAGGCTGGGGCCAACGTCCTGACTTTC. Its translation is CASTLGQGQAGANVLTF.

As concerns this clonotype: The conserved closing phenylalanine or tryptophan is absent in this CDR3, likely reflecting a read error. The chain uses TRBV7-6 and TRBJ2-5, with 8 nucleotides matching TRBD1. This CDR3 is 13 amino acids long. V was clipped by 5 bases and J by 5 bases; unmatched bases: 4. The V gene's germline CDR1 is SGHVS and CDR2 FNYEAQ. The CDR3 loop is CASSPGGGETQYL. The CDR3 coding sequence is TGTGCCAGCAGCCCAGGGGGCGGGGAGACCCAGTACCTC.

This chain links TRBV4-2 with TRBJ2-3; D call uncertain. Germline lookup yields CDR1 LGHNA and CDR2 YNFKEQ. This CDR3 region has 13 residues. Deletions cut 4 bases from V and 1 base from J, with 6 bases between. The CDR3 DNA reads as TGTGCCAGCAGCCGGGTGGGCACAGATACGCAGTATTTT. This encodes CASSRVGTDTQYF.

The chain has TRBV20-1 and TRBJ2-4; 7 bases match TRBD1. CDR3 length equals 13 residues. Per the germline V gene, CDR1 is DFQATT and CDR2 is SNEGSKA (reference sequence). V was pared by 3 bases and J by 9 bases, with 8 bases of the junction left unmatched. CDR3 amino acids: CSASDRVFGIQYF. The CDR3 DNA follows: TGCAGTGCTAGCGACAGGGTCTTTGGCATTCAGTACTTC.

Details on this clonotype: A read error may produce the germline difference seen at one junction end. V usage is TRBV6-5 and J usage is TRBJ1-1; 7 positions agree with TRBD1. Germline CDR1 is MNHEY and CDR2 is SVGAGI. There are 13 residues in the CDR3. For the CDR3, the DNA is TGTGCCAGCAGTCAACAGGGGATCTGGCCGGGGGTTTTT. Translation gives CASSQQGIWPGVF.

CDR3 sequence: CAWSPGLKNTEAFF. The DNA of the CDR3 is TGTGCCTGGAGTCCGGGACTCAAGAACACTGAAGCTTTCTTT. The V call is TRBV30, the J call TRBJ1-1; D may be TRBD1 (5 bases). Trimming removed 2 bases at V and 1 base at J, with 11 bases between. Germline V gives CDR1 GTSNPN, CDR2 SVGIG (reference sequence). This CDR3 has 14 amino acids.

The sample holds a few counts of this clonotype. CDR3 protein: CASSVRGLGELFF. The CDR3 DNA sequence: TGTGCCAGCAGCGTACGCGGACTTGGGGAGCTGTTTTTT. J is TRBJ2-2 and V is TRBV7-9, with D perhaps matching TRBD2 (5 bases). The CDR3 loop spans 13 amino acids. In germline, CDR1 is SEHNR, CDR2 FQNEAQ (reference sequence). V was shortened by 5 bases and J by 8 bases, with 12 bases between the two germline ends. The full variable domain, completed using reference TRBV7-9 and TRBJ2-2, is DTGVSQNPRHKITKRGQNVTFRCDPISEHNRLYWYRQTLGQGPEFLTYFQNEAQLEKSRLLSDRFSAERPKGSFSTLEIQRTEQGDSAMYLCASSVRGLGELFFGEGSRLTVL.

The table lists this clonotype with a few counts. The CDR3 bases are TGCAGCATCGGGACAGGGGGTTTAGCGGATACGCAGTATTTT. As protein: CSIGTGGLADTQYF. The chain carries TRBV29-1 and TRBJ2-3; 11 bases are shared with TRBD1. V was clipped by 8 bases and J by 6 bases; unmatched bases: 10. Germline V CDR1 and CDR2: SQVTM, ANQGSEA. This CDR3 is built from 14 residues.

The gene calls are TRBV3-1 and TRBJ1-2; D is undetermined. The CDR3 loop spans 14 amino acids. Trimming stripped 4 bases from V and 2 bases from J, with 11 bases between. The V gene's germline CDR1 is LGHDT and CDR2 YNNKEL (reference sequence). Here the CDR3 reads CASSRGSQNYGYTF. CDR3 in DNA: TGTGCCAGCAGCCGAGGGTCTCAGAACTATGGCTACACCTTC.

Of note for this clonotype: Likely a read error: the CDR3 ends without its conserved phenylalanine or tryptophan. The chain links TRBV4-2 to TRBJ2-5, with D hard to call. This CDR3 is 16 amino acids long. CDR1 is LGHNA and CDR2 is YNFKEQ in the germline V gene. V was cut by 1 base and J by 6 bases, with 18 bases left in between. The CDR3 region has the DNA TGTGCCAGCAGCCAAGTTCAGGACCACAGTAAGAAGACCCAGTACTCC. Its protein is CASSQVQDHSKKTQYS.

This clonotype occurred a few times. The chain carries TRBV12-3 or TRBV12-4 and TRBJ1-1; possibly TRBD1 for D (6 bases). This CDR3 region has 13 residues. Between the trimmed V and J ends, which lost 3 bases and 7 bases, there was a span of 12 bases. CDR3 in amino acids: CASSFQGINEAFF. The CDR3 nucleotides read TGTGCCAGCAGTTTTCAGGGGATTAATGAAGCTTTCTTT.

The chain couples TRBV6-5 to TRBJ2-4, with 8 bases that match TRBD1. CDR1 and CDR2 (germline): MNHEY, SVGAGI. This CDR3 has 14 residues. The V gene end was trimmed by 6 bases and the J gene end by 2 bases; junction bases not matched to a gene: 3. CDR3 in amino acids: CASRRTGTKNIQYF. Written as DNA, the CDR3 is TGTGCCAGCAGGAGGACAGGGACCAAAAACATTCAGTACTTC.

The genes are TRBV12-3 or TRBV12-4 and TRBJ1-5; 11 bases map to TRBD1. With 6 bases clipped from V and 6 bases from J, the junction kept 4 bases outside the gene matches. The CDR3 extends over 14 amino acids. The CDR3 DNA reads TGTGCCAGCAGAGGACAGGGGGCGGTTCAGCCCCAGCATTTT. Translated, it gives CASRGQGAVQPQHF.

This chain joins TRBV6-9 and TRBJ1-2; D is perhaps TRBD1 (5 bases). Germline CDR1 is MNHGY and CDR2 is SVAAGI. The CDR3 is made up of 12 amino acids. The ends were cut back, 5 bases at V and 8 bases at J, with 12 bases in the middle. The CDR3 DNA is TGTGCCAGCAGTGAAAGGAGGGACGGCTACACCTTC. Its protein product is CASSERRDGYTF.

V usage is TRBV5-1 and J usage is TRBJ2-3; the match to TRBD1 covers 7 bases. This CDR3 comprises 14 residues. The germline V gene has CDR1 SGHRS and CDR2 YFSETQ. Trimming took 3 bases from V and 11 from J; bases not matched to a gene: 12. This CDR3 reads CASSSGTEGSWQYF. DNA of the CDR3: TGCGCCAGCAGCTCCGGGACAGAAGGGTCTTGGCAGTATTTT. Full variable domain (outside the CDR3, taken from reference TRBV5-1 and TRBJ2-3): KAGVTQTPRYLIKTRGQQVTLSCSPISGHRSVSWYQQTPGQGLQFLFEYFSETQRNKGNFPGRFSGRQFSNSRSEMNVSTLELGDSALYLCASSSGTEGSWQYFGPGTRLTVL.

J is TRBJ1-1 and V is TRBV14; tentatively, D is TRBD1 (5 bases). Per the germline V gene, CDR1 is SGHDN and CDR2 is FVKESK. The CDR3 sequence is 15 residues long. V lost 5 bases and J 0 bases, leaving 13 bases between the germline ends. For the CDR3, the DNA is TGTGCCAGCAGCTCTCACAGGACTTTGAACACTGAAGCTTTCTTT. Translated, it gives CASSSHRTLNTEAFF.